The rows below give T cell receptor beta chains drawn from one sample of a study of shared T cell receptors in the human thymus. Data came from immunoSEQ multiplex PCR; TCRdb stores just in-frame clones and leaves some out. The repertoire holds roughly 560,000 clones, with approximately 78% as singletons. These data were also reused for a study on human thymus T cells.

The sample was thymocytes. These receptors were obtained from a boy younger than two with a congenital heart defect. Both conserved end residues are part of each CDR3. The D gene is left open where the match is weak. The size entry is marked missing in some rows and otherwise reads once, few, many or a size class.

abundance: .; v_gene: TRBV11-3; d_gene: .; j_gene: TRBJ2-7; CDR3nt: TGTGCCAGCAGCTTAAGCGGCGGGTACGAGCAGTACTTC; CDR3aa: CASSLSGGYEQYF
abundance: .; v_gene: TRBV5-8; d_gene: .; j_gene: TRBJ2-1; CDR3nt: TGTGCCAGCAGCTTGGTAGAGAAATACAATGAGCAGTTCTTC; CDR3aa: CASSLVEKYNEQFF
abundance: once; v_gene: TRBV6-5; d_gene: TRBD1; j_gene: TRBJ2-1; CDR3nt: TGTGCCAGCAGTTACCCTACAGGGGCTGGAACCAATGAGCAGTTCTTC; CDR3aa: CASSYPTGAGTNEQFF
abundance: .; v_gene: TRBV10-2; d_gene: .; j_gene: TRBJ2-7; CDR3nt: TGCGCCAGCAGTGAGGGACCGTCAGGGGTAGCGTACTTC; CDR3aa: CASSEGPSGVAYF
abundance: .; v_gene: TRBV5-1; d_gene: TRBD2; j_gene: TRBJ2-1; CDR3nt: TGCGCCAGCAGCTCCACCCCCAGGGTAGCGGGAGATTCCTTCTACAATGAGCAGTTCTTC; CDR3aa: CASSSTPRVAGDSFYNEQFF
abundance: .; v_gene: TRBV30; d_gene: .; j_gene: TRBJ2-7; CDR3nt: TGTGCCTGGAGTGTGGACGGGAGTCCCCACGAGCAGTACTTC; CDR3aa: CAWSVDGSPHEQYF
abundance: .; v_gene: TRBV29-1; d_gene: .; j_gene: TRBJ1-2; CDR3nt: TGCAGCGGCACCGGGGGTGATTCTGGCTACACCTTC; CDR3aa: CSGTGGDSGYTF
abundance: few; v_gene: TRBV15; d_gene: .; j_gene: TRBJ1-5; CDR3nt: TGTGCCACCAGCAGAGTGCCCGGTCAGCCCCAGCATTTT; CDR3aa: CATSRVPGQPQHF
abundance: few; v_gene: TRBV28; d_gene: .; j_gene: TRBJ1-2; CDR3nt: TGTGCCAGCAGTTTTGGCGGTCTGGATAACTACTATGGCTACACCTTC; CDR3aa: CASSFGGLDNYYGYTF
abundance: .; v_gene: TRBV2; d_gene: .; j_gene: TRBJ2-1; CDR3nt: TGTGCCAGCAGTGTTTCGGGGGTCCCCTACAATGAGCAGTTCTTC; CDR3aa: CASSVSGVPYNEQFF
abundance: once; v_gene: TRBV7-9; d_gene: TRBD2; j_gene: TRBJ2-1; CDR3nt: TGTGCCAGCAGCTTACCTATCAGTACTAGCGGGAGGACCAATGAGCAGTTCTTC; CDR3aa: CASSLPISTSGRTNEQFF
abundance: once; v_gene: TRBV11-3; d_gene: .; j_gene: TRBJ1-1; CDR3nt: TGTGCCAGCAGCGCGGGGGGGCCATACACTGAAGCTTTCTTT; CDR3aa: CASSAGGPYTEAFF
abundance: few; v_gene: TRBV15; d_gene: .; j_gene: TRBJ2-3; CDR3nt: TGTGCCACCAGCAGAGGAAGTAGCATGACAGATACGCAGTATTTT; CDR3aa: CATSRGSSMTDTQYF
abundance: few; v_gene: TRBV5-1; d_gene: TRBD2; j_gene: TRBJ2-7; CDR3nt: TGCGCCAGCAGCTTGTGCACTAGCGGGATCTACGAGCAGTACTTC; CDR3aa: CASSLCTSGIYEQYF
abundance: .; v_gene: TRBV21-1; d_gene: .; j_gene: TRBJ2-1; CDR3nt: TGTGCCAGCAGCAGACCCCGGGGCTACAATGAGCAGTTCTTC; CDR3aa: CASSRPRGYNEQFF
abundance: .; v_gene: TRBV4-1; d_gene: TRBD2; j_gene: TRBJ2-4; CDR3nt: TGCGCCAGCAGCCAAGCCCCCGGACTAGCGGGAGTCCCTAAAAACATTCAGTACTTC; CDR3aa: CASSQAPGLAGVPKNIQYF
abundance: few; v_gene: TRBV5-1; d_gene: .; j_gene: TRBJ1-4; CDR3nt: TGCGCCAGCAGCTCGACAGTCGGGGGTGGAGGGGAAAAACTGTTTTTT; CDR3aa: CASSSTVGGGGEKLFF
abundance: .; v_gene: TRBV5-6; d_gene: TRBD1; j_gene: TRBJ2-7; CDR3nt: TGTGCCAGCAATCGCAGGGACAGGGACCACGAGCAGTACTTC; CDR3aa: CASNRRDRDHEQYF
abundance: few; v_gene: TRBV9; d_gene: .; j_gene: TRBJ1-1; CDR3nt: TGTGCCAGCAGCGCCGGCGGGGGGGGCACTGAAGCTTTCTTT; CDR3aa: CASSAGGGGTEAFF
abundance: few; v_gene: TRBV29-1; d_gene: .; j_gene: TRBJ1-2; CDR3nt: TGCAGCGTTGTGGGGGGGTATGGCTACACCTTC; CDR3aa: CSVVGGYGYTF
abundance: few; v_gene: TRBV14; d_gene: .; j_gene: TRBJ2-5; CDR3nt: TGTGCCAGCAGCCAAGAAGATAAATTGGAGGAGACCCAGTACTTC; CDR3aa: CASSQEDKLEETQYF
abundance: .; v_gene: TRBV7-2; d_gene: TRBD1; j_gene: TRBJ2-1; CDR3nt: TGTGCCAGCAGCTTAGTAGGGCAGGGGGCTTACAATGAGCAGTTCTTC; CDR3aa: CASSLVGQGAYNEQFF
abundance: .; v_gene: TRBV10-3; d_gene: TRBD2; j_gene: TRBJ2-6; CDR3nt: TGTGCCATCAGACCGGGACTAGAGGATCTCTCTGGGGCCAACGTCCTGACTTTC; CDR3aa: CAIRPGLEDLSGANVLTF
abundance: .; v_gene: TRBV27; d_gene: .; j_gene: TRBJ2-5; CDR3nt: TGTGCCAGCTCCCCCGCGAGGAGTCGATCAGAGACCCAGTACTTC; CDR3aa: CASSPARSRSETQYF
abundance: .; v_gene: TRBV6-5; d_gene: .; j_gene: TRBJ2-5; CDR3nt: TGTGCCAGCAGTCCCATAGCGGCCCAAGAGACCCAGTACTTC; CDR3aa: CASSPIAAQETQYF
abundance: .; v_gene: TRBV27; d_gene: TRBD1; j_gene: TRBJ2-7; CDR3nt: TGTGCCAGCAGTCGACTGGGACAGGGGCCCCCCTACGAGCAGTACTTC; CDR3aa: CASSRLGQGPPYEQYF
abundance: .; v_gene: TRBV5-1; d_gene: TRBD2; j_gene: TRBJ2-3; CDR3nt: TGCGCCAGCGAAGGGTCCAAGGGAGCGGGAGCCCCAGATACGCAGTATTTT; CDR3aa: CASEGSKGAGAPDTQYF
abundance: .; v_gene: TRBV29-1; d_gene: TRBD2; j_gene: TRBJ2-1; CDR3nt: TGCAGCGTTGAACCCCGGACTAGCGGGGACGGCAATGAGCAGTTCTTC; CDR3aa: CSVEPRTSGDGNEQFF
abundance: .; v_gene: TRBV5-4; d_gene: TRBD1; j_gene: TRBJ2-1; CDR3nt: TGTGCCAGCAGACCTAGCCCTGACAGGGAAGTCCACAATGAGCAGTTCTTC; CDR3aa: CASRPSPDREVHNEQFF
abundance: .; v_gene: TRBV25-1; d_gene: .; j_gene: TRBJ2-2; CDR3nt: TGTGCCAGCAGTGAAAGGGAGACGGGCACCGGGGAGCTGTTTTTT; CDR3aa: CASSERETGTGELFF
abundance: .; v_gene: TRBV27; d_gene: .; j_gene: TRBJ2-7; CDR3nt: TGTGCCACTACAGGGAGAAGGTACGAGCAGTACTTC; CDR3aa: CATTGRRYEQYF
abundance: .; v_gene: TRBV21-1; d_gene: .; j_gene: TRBJ1-2; CDR3nt: TGTGCCAGCACGGGACAGGTAAGGGGCTACACCTTC; CDR3aa: CASTGQVRGYTF
abundance: .; v_gene: TRBV28; d_gene: .; j_gene: TRBJ2-5; CDR3nt: TGTGCCAGCAGTTTATGCCCGGTACAGGGATTTAGGGAGACCCAGTACTTC; CDR3aa: CASSLCPVQGFRETQYF
abundance: .; v_gene: TRBV28; d_gene: TRBD1; j_gene: TRBJ1-2; CDR3nt: TGTGCCAGCAGTGGGACAGATGGCTACACCTTC; CDR3aa: CASSGTDGYTF
abundance: .; v_gene: TRBV6-6; d_gene: TRBD2; j_gene: TRBJ2-2; CDR3nt: TGTGCCAGCAGTTCCTCTTGGGGAGGGAATACCGGGGAGCTGTTTTTT; CDR3aa: CASSSSWGGNTGELFF
abundance: once; v_gene: TRBV5-6; d_gene: TRBD2; j_gene: TRBJ2-7; CDR3nt: TGTGCCAGCAGCTTGAACCCGGTACTAGCGGGAGGCGGCCACGAGCAGTACTTC; CDR3aa: CASSLNPVLAGGGHEQYF
abundance: .; v_gene: TRBV30; d_gene: TRBD2; j_gene: TRBJ2-2; CDR3nt: TGTGCCTGGAGTGTAAAGGCGGGACTAGCGGGATCAGGAACCGGGGAGCTGTTTTTT; CDR3aa: CAWSVKAGLAGSGTGELFF
abundance: .; v_gene: TRBV11-3; d_gene: TRBD2; j_gene: TRBJ2-1; CDR3nt: TGTGCCAGCAGCTCAGGGGGACTAGCTCATGAGCAGTTCTTC; CDR3aa: CASSSGGLAHEQFF
abundance: few; v_gene: TRBV5-4; d_gene: TRBD2; j_gene: TRBJ2-1; CDR3nt: TGTGCCAGCAGCTTGGTTAGCGGGAGAACCACCTACAATGAGCAGTTCTTC; CDR3aa: CASSLVSGRTTYNEQFF